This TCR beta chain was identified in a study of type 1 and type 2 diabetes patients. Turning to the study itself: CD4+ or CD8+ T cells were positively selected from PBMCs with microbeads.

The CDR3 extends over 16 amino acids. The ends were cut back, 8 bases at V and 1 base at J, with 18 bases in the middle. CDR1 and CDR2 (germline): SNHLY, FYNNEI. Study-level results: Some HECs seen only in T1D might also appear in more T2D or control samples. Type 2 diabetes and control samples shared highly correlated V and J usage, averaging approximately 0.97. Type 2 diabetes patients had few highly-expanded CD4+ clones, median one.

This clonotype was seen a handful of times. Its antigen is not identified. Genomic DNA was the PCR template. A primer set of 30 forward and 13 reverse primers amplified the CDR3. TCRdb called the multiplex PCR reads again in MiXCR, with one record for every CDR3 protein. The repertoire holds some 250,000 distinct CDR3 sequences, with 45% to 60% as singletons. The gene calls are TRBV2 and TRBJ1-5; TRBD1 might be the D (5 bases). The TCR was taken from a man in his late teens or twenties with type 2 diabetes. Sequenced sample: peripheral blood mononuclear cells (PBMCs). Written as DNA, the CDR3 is TGTGCCAGCTCGGGGCTGGGGGGAGGAAGCAATCAGCCCCAGCATTTT. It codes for CASSGLGGGSNQPQHF.